This T cell receptor (beta chain) was sequenced during a study of blood T cell repertoires in COVID-19. Study details: The cDNA or gDNA used as material had been derived from T cells, B-cell-depleted T cells, or PBMCs.

This CDR3 comprises 12 residues. CDR1 and CDR2 from the germline V gene are MNHNS and SASEGT. The germline V and J ends were trimmed by 1 base and 10 bases, with 7 bases remaining between them. Per the authors' pipeline: How many nucleated cells were present was estimated from reference gene primer amplification. Produced via immunoSEQ multiplex PCR; TCRdb's table is partial and in-frame only. V and J calls and clone size follow that table, whereas D and trimming were derived from the DNA. The table shows 20,000 to 25,000 clones, with roughly 87% occurring only once. The TCR originated in a human donor with active COVID-19. The donor label of this sample is uncertain. The chain has TRBV6-1 and TRBJ1-4; D call uncertain. Source material: peripheral blood. For the CDR3, the DNA is TGTGCCAGCAGTGAAGGACACGCAAAACTGTTTTTT. It is translated as CASSEGHAKLFF.